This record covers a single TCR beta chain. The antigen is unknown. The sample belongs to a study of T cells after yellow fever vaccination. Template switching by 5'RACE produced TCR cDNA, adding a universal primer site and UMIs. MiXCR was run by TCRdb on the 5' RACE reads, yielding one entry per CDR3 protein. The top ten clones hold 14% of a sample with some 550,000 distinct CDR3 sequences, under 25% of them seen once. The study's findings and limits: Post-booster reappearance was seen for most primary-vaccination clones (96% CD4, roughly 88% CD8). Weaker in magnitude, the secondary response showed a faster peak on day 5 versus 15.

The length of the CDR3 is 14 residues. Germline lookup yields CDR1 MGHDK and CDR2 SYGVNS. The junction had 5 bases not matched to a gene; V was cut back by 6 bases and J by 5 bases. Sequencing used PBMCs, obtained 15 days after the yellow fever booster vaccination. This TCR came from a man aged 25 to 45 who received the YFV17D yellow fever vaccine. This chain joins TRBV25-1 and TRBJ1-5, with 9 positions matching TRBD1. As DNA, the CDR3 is TGTGCCAGCAGAGGACAGGGGAGTTATCAGCCCCAGCATTTT. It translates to CASRGQGSYQPQHF.